This entry is about one T cell receptor beta chain. Investigators prepared the TCR beta libraries by applying iRepertoire HTBI primers and Arm-PCR of CDR3 regions. A single record per CDR3 protein comes from TCRdb applying MiXCR to the multiplex PCR reads. This sample has around 400,000 distinct CDR3 sequences, with 15% found just once. The record originates from a study of regulatory T cells in long-lasting Graves disease. The CDR3 length is 15 residues. Trimming at V came to 11 bases and at J to 5 bases, leaving 12 bases not matched to a gene. Germline V gives CDR1 MDHEN, CDR2 SYDVKM. Time point in this sample: newly diagnosed GD, antithyroid drugs for less than 3 months. PBMC RNA was the source of the TCR library. These same data were also listed under a study on T cells in Graves' hyperthyroidism and ophthalmopathy. That study adds: A first-round RT-PCR of the TCR CDR3 used the HTBI primer set.

The clonotype originates from a woman between 40 and 55 years old with Graves disease. The rearrangement links TRBV28 to TRBJ2-2, with TRBD2 matching over 9 bases. Sequencing was performed on peripheral blood mononuclear cells (PBMCs), taken at new diagnosis, from a patient treated with antithyroid drugs. CDR3 amino acids: CAGSRAGGPTGELFF. CDR3 DNA sequence: TGTGCCGGAAGCCGGGCGGGAGGGCCTACCGGGGAGCTGTTTTTT.